There are a few counts of the clone carrying this T cell receptor (beta chain). The antigen is undetermined. Trimming removed 1 base at V and 7 bases at J, with 13 bases between. This CDR3 is 14 amino acids long. Germline values: CDR1 SGHTA, CDR2 FQGNSA. This sample was included in a study of identical twins. Study-wide findings and caveats: Insertions ran lower in abundant cord blood beta clonotypes, though not in memory repertoires. There is a chance that invariant MAIT and iNKT cells partially muddied zero-insertion analyses.

A universal primer binding site was introduced by template switching. The final cDNA contained unique molecular identifiers. TCRdb ran MiXCR on the 5' RACE reads and lists one entry per CDR3 protein. The sample yields 420,000 or so distinct CDR3 sequences, about 18% seen once. All donors were healthy, and all were Caucasian. The sequencing sample was made of naive T cells sorted from blood. The source of this sequence is a man between 45 and 60 years old in good health. The chain recombines TRBV7-2 with TRBJ2-5; D is perhaps TRBD1 (6 bases). The CDR3 is CASSLGGPSGTQYF. The CDR3 nucleotides read TGTGCCAGCAGCTTAGGGGGGCCCAGCGGGACCCAGTACTTC.